A single TCR beta chain is shown here with its context. Its target is unknown. These data originate in a study of T-cell memory formation after mild COVID-19. Study information: The study found TCR clusters largely donor specific.

The ends were cut back, 3 bases at V and 3 bases at J, with 9 bases in the middle. Germline V gives CDR1 KGHSH, CDR2 LQKENI. There are 13 residues in the CDR3. TCR alpha and TCR beta cDNA libraries with sample barcodes and UMIs came from 5'RACE using constant-segment primers. TCRdb re-called the 5' RACE reads with MiXCR, one entry per CDR3 protein. The sample contains 450,000 or so distinct CDR3 sequences, 25% of which appear only once. The study's findings and limits: Among clones contracting day 15 to 85, CD4/CD8 was balanced, whereas later expanders leaned CD4+. There were some responding clones in pre-infection memory, which suggested that cross-reactive memory had joined.

The TCR originated in an adult woman who had mild COVID-19 (a few samples of this study predate the infection). Cell type and time point are not known. Sequencing was carried out using PBMCs or a T cell subset sorted from them (not recorded which). V and J are TRBV18 and TRBJ2-7; D ambiguous. The DNA for the CDR3 is TGTGCCAGCTCACCTACGGAGCTCTACGAGCAGTACTTC. This sequence encodes CASSPTELYEQYF. The variable domain in full, with the rest retrieved from reference TRBV18 and TRBJ2-7, is NAGVMQNPRHLVRRRGQEARLRCSPMKGHSHVYWYRQLPEEGLKFMVYLQKENIIDESGMPKERFSAEFPKEGPSILRIQQVVRGDSAAYFCASSPTELYEQYFGPGTRLTVT.